This T cell receptor (beta chain) was identified in a study of shared clonotypes between healthy human individuals. Study outcomes and limitations: Naive CD4 clonotypes overlapped across several donors at approximately 5%. When compared with the clonotypes that were shared by all four sorted-subset donors, the non-shared clonotypes turned out to have lower generation probabilities.

Participating donors were healthy, HIV-negative adults free of recent acute infections or vaccinations. The CDR3 covers 16 residues. Germline loops: CDR1 MNHEY, CDR2 SMNVEV (reference sequence). After removal of 6 bases from V and 2 bases from J, the junction contained 9 bases not matched to a gene. Turning to this clone: The antigen is unknown.

Some clones are missing from TCRdb's copy, which holds only in-frame ones; the method was immunoSEQ multiplex PCR. The sample holds about 1.1 million clones, approximately 77% seen once. The sample comprised memory CD4+ T cells from PBMCs. Subset: CD45RA-negative fraction. The sequence was obtained from a man younger than 30 in good health. Some clones in this sample may be carry-over from other donors' samples. The chain links TRBV27 to TRBJ2-2; 7 nucleotides match TRBD1. CDR3 sequence reads: CASSFGTAFNTGELFF. The CDR3 DNA reads as TGTGCCAGCAGCTTCGGGACAGCCTTTAACACCGGGGAGCTGTTTTTT.